The T cell receptor (beta chain) under discussion was sequenced for a study of blood T cell repertoires in COVID-19. The repertoire was sequenced with immunoSEQ multiplex PCR; TCRdb's copy has only in-frame clones and lacks some. Among 50,000 to 55,000 clones, roughly 90% were seen once, and the ten largest hold approximately 2.6%. Only one count was recorded for this clone. This CDR3 contains 12 residues. Trimming cost V 8 bases and J 2 bases, with 7 bases left between them. The chain links TRBV12-3 or TRBV12-4 to TRBJ1-5; D unclear. Sequencing used peripheral blood. The sequence came from an older man with acute or convalescent COVID-19. The CDR3 region has the DNA TGTGCCAGCCAGGTCGGCAATCAGCCCCAGCATTTT. Protein product: CASQVGNQPQHF.